This TCR beta chain originates from a study of OX40 agonist ivuxolimab in advanced cancers. For context, the study as a whole: Ivuxolimab, which targeted the costimulatory receptor OX40 (CD134), was an agonistic, fully human IgG2 monoclonal antibody. Patients were allowed to have had prior anti-PD-1, anti-PD-L1 or anti-CTLA-4 therapy, and about 40% of the dose-escalation patients had been treated with checkpoint inhibitors. Of the approximately 54 patients in dose escalation, around 20 had hepatocellular carcinoma, about 15 had melanoma, 9 had renal cell carcinoma and 9 had head and neck cancer. The point of sequencing TCRbeta in the periphery was to test whether ivuxolimab changed TCR sequence diversity and drove clonal T-cell expansion. The dose-escalation cohort was around 83% male with a mean age of about 58 years, ranging from roughly 20 to 80. Intravenous ivuxolimab was administered to patients every 2 weeks at six dose levels: 0.01, 0.1, 0.3, 1.5, 3 and 10 mg/kg. Partial responses were achieved by three dose-escalation patients, of whom one had hepatocellular carcinoma and two had cutaneous melanoma. The paper reports the monotherapy dose-escalation portion (N of about 54 patients) of the phase I ivuxolimab trial. Beyond this particular receptor, the publication reports: Low levels of normalized T-cell clonal expansion were also seen in some patients who did not respond. At doses of 0.1 to 3.0 mg/kg, clonal expansion of both CD4+ and CD8+ blood T cells was observed from baseline to week 6. The antigen specificity of the peripheral T cells that underwent clonal expansion was not determined. After ivuxolimab, more expanded clones were found on average in CD8+ T cells than in CD4+ T cells. In the 0.1-3.0 mg/kg groups, partial responders were among the patients with the lowest normalized peripheral clonal expansion, particularly in CD8+ T cells.

The trial excluded patients who had a history of autoimmune disease or who were on systemic immunosuppression. Peripheral blood for TCR sequencing was collected from all dose cohorts at baseline, on cycle 4 day 1, and on cycle 7 day 1. The samples were drawn from a first-in-human, open-label, multicenter phase I dose-escalation trial of ivuxolimab. The trial enrolled adults with locally advanced or metastatic head and neck squamous cell, hepatocellular, melanoma or renal cell carcinoma. Before TCR sequencing, CD4+ T cells and CD8+ T cells from peripheral blood were sorted into separate populations. About this clone itself: Its antigen has not been determined. No base-level quality is on record; no much larger clone is a single base apart.

To sequence the TCRbeta CDR3 region, genomic DNA was isolated from the sorted cells. The immunoSEQ Assay was used to sequence the TCRbeta CDR3 regions. In TCRdb, the immuneACCESS table is reduced to in-frame sequences with V and J assigned. These tables do not hold every clone; where another copy was compared, an unresolved V gene accounts for under half, and the others remain unexplained. The sample data list about 62,000 clones, and 60% to 85% of these were observed just once. Jointly, the top ten make up 9.5% to 13% of the sample. Reading from cysteine to phenylalanine, the CDR3 counts 14 amino acids. Just the 42-base CDR3 DNA is kept, in frame starting at base 1. The germline V gene specifies MNHEY as CDR1 and SVGAGI as CDR2. V is reduced by 2 bases and J by 6 bases, leaving a spacing of 13 bases between them.

The chain was built from TRBV6-5 and TRBJ1-2; D gene: possibly TRBD1, on 5 matching bases. Sequencing used CD4+ or CD8+ T cells sorted from blood, obtained in a trial of the OX40 agonist ivuxolimab. This sequence was found in an adult with an advanced solid tumor such as melanoma, head and neck, liver or kidney cancer. The DNA reads as follows: TGTGCCAGCAGTTACGGGGCGGGCTTCGATGGCTACACCTTC. The encoded protein is CASSYGAGFDGYTF.